The T cell receptor beta chain described here comes from a study of cytomegalovirus exposure and HLA in healthy donors. General study findings and limits: Differences between HLA loci emerged in a later analysis of TCR association rates, with DRB1 most and HLA-C fewest.

Primers: 60 Vbeta forward and 13 Jbeta reverse. The table came from immunoSEQ multiplex PCR; TCRdb's copy has only in-frame clones and leaves some out. Of 150,000 to 200,000 clones listed, more than 65% were seen once; the top ten hold about 6%. As regards this clone: The antigen is not known.

With 3 bases removed from V and 6 bases from J, the gap between germline ends came to 17 bases. The V gene's germline CDR1 is SGHVS and CDR2 FQNEAQ. The CDR3 has 16 amino acids. Sequencing was carried out using PBMCs. This clonotype was obtained from a man over 45 in good health and CMV-seropositive. The chain couples TRBV7-8 to TRBJ2-2; weak D call: TRBD2 (6 bases). CDR3 bases: TGTGCCAGCAGCTTGGTTTCGGGGGTCTTCGCCGGGGAGCTGTTTTTT. Translated: CASSLVSGVFAGELFF.